A selection of T cell receptor beta chains follows, all from one sample in a study of beta chain features in type 1 diabetes. Only in-frame clones appear in the TCRdb table, and some are missing; sequencing was by immunoSEQ multiplex PCR. Among under 950,000 clones, roughly a sixth were seen once, and the ten largest hold around 0.02%. Sequencing was performed on naive CD4+ T cells from blood. The source of these receptors is a woman aged 18 to 35 in good health. Both conserved end residues are trimmed from each CDR3.

V gene	J gene	CDR3 protein
TRBV28	TRBJ2-1	ASRELAGGPMDEQF
TRBV2	TRBJ2-5	ASLRSGVGQTQY
TRBV7-6	TRBJ1-5	ASSLHSNQPQH
TRBV7-2	TRBJ2-3	ASRSSGGYTDTQY
TRBV7-2	TRBJ2-3	ASSLAYTDTQY
TRBV9	NA	ASSVAVSSYEQY
TRBV28	TRBJ2-1	ASSLLHEQF
TRBV4-2	TRBJ2-3	ASSLQEGLAGTSTDTQY
TRBV28	TRBJ2-4	ASSLWSGLAKNIQY
TRBV4-2	TRBJ2-2	ASSQVATGELF
TRBV11-2	TRBJ2-5	ASSARLGGGFQETQY
TRBV29-1	TRBJ2-1	SAQGTAYNEQF
TRBV6-5	TRBJ1-1	ASLQVTEAF
TRBV6-5	TRBJ1-1	ASTPTTKNTEAF
TRBV4-2	TRBJ2-2	ASSLTGGPKGELF
TRBV10-3	TRBJ2-5	AIRGGQEETQY
TRBV5-1	TRBJ2-7	ASSLGGQNYEQY
TRBV28	TRBJ1-5	ASSQNFQPQH
TRBV4-3	TRBJ2-7	ASSQAISGSRSYEQY
TRBV29-1	TRBJ2-1	SVAGQGGRAYNEQF
TRBV29-1	TRBJ1-2	SVPTTTNYGYT
TRBV4-1	TRBJ1-1	ASSQDFHTEAF
TRBV5-6	TRBJ2-1	ASSFFWAMGHNEQF
TRBV7-6	TRBJ1-1	ASSLEANLEAF